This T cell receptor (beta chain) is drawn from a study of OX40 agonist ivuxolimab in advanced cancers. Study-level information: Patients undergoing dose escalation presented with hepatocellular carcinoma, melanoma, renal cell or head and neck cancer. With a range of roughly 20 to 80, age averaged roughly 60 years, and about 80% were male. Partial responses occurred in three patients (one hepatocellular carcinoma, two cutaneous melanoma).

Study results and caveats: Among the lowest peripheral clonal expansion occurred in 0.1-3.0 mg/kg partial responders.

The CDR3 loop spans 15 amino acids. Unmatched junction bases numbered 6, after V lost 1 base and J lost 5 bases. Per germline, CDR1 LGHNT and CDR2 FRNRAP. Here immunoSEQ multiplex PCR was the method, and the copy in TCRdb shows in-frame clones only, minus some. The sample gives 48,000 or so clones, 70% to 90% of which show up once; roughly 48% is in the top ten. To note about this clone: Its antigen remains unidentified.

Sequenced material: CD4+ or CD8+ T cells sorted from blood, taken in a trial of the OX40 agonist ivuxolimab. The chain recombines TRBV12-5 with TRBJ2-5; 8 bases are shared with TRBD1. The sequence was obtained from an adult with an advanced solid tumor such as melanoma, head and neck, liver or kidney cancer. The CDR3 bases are TGTGCTAGTGGTTTGGGGACAGGGAATTTGGAGACCCAGTACTTC. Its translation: CASGLGTGNLETQYF.